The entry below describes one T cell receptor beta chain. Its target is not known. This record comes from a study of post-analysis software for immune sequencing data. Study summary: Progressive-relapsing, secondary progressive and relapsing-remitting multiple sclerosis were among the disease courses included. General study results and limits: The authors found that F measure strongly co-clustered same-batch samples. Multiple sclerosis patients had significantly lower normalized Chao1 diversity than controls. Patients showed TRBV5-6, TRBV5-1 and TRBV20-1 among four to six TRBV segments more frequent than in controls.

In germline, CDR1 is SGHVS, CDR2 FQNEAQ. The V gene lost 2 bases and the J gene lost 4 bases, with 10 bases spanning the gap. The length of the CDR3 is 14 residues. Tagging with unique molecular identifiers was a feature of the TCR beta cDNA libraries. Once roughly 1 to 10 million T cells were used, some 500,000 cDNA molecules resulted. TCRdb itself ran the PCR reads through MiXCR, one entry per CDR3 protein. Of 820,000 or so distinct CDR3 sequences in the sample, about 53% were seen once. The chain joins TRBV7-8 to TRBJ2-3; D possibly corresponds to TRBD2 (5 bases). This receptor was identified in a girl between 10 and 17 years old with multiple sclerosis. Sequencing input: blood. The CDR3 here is CASSLPASPDTQYF. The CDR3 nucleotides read TGTGCCAGCAGCTTACCGGCTAGCCCAGATACGCAGTATTTT.